Presented here are 17 T cell receptor beta chains from one specimen sequenced in a study of blood T cell repertoires in COVID-19. Generated by immunoSEQ multiplex PCR, the TCRdb table keeps only in-frame clones and is missing some. Found here are about 410,000 clones, approximately 91% of them singletons; the top ten hold about 1.6%. Sequenced input: peripheral blood. The receptor set was obtained from a woman between 40 and 55 years old with COVID-19, enrolled during active disease.

The chain employs TRBV18 and TRBJ1-3; 7 bases agree with TRBD1. V shed 2 bases, J shed 9 bases, and the junction held 16 bases outside the gene matches. CDR3 size: 17 residues. Germline loops: CDR1 KGHSH, CDR2 LQKENI. CDR3 DNA: TGTGCCAGCTCACCAATGGGACAGATTACCCCCGGGGGCACCATATATTTT. Translated: CASSPMGQITPGGTIYF.

The J gene is TRBJ2-3, the V gene TRBV11-2; 11 bases map to TRBD2. This CDR3 has 17 residues. V trimming: 5 bases; J trimming: 1 base; junction bases outside the gene matches: 8. Germline V gene data show CDR1 as SGHAT and CDR2 as FQNNGV. CDR3: CASSPLGTSGGTDTQYF. The CDR3 nucleotides are TGTGCCAGCAGCCCCTTAGGGACTAGCGGAGGCACAGATACGCAGTATTTT.

The chain employs TRBV6-1 and TRBJ1-4, with D perhaps matching TRBD1 (5 bases). The CDR3 totals 15 residues. CDR1 is MNHNS and CDR2 is SASEGT in the germline V gene. V was shortened by 1 base and J by 4 bases, with 10 bases between the two germline ends. This CDR3 reads CASSEGGRLNEKLFF. The CDR3 DNA reads TGTGCCAGCAGTGAAGGGGGGAGGCTTAATGAAAAACTGTTTTTT.

V is TRBV9 and J is TRBJ1-2; TRBD1 aligns across 10 bases. Germline V gene sequence: CDR1 SGDLS, CDR2 YYNGEE. With 4 bases clipped from V and 0 bases from J, the junction kept 6 bases outside the gene matches. The CDR3 consists of 16 residues. CDR3: CASSSGTGVANYGYTF. The CDR3 DNA reads TGTGCCAGCAGCAGCGGGACAGGGGTTGCTAACTATGGCTACACCTTC.

This clone was counted between two and nine times. J is TRBJ2-1 and V is TRBV30; D not certain. Germline loops: CDR1 GTSNPN, CDR2 SVGIG (reference sequence). V was shortened by 0 bases and J by 5 bases, with 8 bases between the two germline ends. The CDR3 sequence is 13 residues long. CDR3 protein: CAWSVSGNNEQFF. The CDR3 DNA sequence: TGTGCCTGGAGTGTGTCCGGTAACAATGAGCAGTTCTTC.

V is TRBV28 and J is TRBJ1-6, with D possibly TRBD1 on 6 matching bases. From germline, CDR1 is MDHEN and CDR2 SYDVKM. Trimming shortened V by 6 bases and J by 6 bases, and 12 bases separated the two germline ends. The CDR3 length is 14 residues. The CDR3 loop is CASRPNRVNSPLHF. The CDR3 nucleotides read TGTGCCAGCAGACCTAACAGGGTTAATTCACCCCTCCACTTT.

The DNA of the CDR3 is TGTGCCAGCAGCCCTACCGGGACAGGGATGGGCCAATTTCAGCCCCAGCATTTT. This translates into CASSPTGTGMGQFQPQHF. J is TRBJ1-5 and V is TRBV6-2 or TRBV6-3; 9 bases match TRBD1. This CDR3 comprises 18 residues. CDR1 is MNHEY, CDR2 SVGEGT, per germline. V gave up 6 bases and J gave up 6 bases; unmatched junction bases: 18.

The chain carries TRBV4-3 and TRBJ2-3; 8 nucleotides match TRBD1. V dropped 2 bases and J dropped 5; count of bases not matched to a gene: 9. CDR1 and CDR2 from the germline V gene are LGHNA and YSLEER. The CDR3 extends over 16 amino acids. CDR3: CASSQSDRGLGDTQYF. CDR3 nucleotide sequence: TGCGCCAGCAGCCAATCTGACAGGGGATTGGGAGATACGCAGTATTTT.

The gene calls are TRBV11-2 and TRBJ2-1; 14 positions match TRBD2. The germline V gene has CDR1 SGHAT and CDR2 FQNNGV. Trimming at V came to 3 bases and at J to 3 bases, leaving 1 base not matched to a gene. This CDR3 has 16 residues. The CDR3 here is CASSFGTSGGYNEQFF. As DNA, the CDR3 is TGTGCCAGCAGCTTTGGGACTAGCGGGGGCTACAATGAGCAGTTCTTC.

The gene calls are TRBV15 and TRBJ2-6; TRBD2 might be the D (5 bases). CDR3 length: 18 residues. CDR1 is LNHNV and CDR2 is YYDKDF in the germline V gene (reference sequence). V lost 3 bases to trimming and J lost 1 base, with 16 bases between them. The CDR3 here is CATSSLESEGSGANVLTF. The CDR3, as DNA: TGTGCCACCAGCAGTTTGGAGAGTGAGGGATCTGGGGCCAACGTCCTGACTTTC.

This chain joins TRBV9 and TRBJ2-3; D may be TRBD2 (5 bases). V lost 4 bases and J 6 bases, leaving 15 bases between the germline ends. CDR1 is SGDLS, CDR2 YYNGEE, per germline. The CDR3 spans 14 residues. CDR3 bases: TGTGCCAGCAGCCCCCGAAGGGAGTCTGATACGCAGTATTTT. Translated: CASSPRRESDTQYF.

The CDR3 DNA reads as TGTGCCAGCAAAATACAGGGATCAGCTAACTATGGCTACACCTTC. Translation: CASKIQGSANYGYTF. V and J are TRBV6-5 and TRBJ1-2, with D possibly matching TRBD1 (6 bases). Trimming stripped 7 bases from V and 0 bases from J, with 15 bases between. The CDR3 has 15 amino acids. Germline V gene lookup returns CDR1 MNHEY and CDR2 SVGAGI.

This chain connects TRBV9 to TRBJ2-3; D remains unclear. The CDR3 has 16 residues. V shed 5 bases and J shed 3 bases, with 19 bases lying between them. The germline CDR1 and CDR2 sequences are SGDLS and YYNGEE. The DNA for the CDR3 is TGTGCCAGCAGTAGATTGTCCCCCCAGAGGACAGATACGCAGTATTTT. Translation gives CASSRLSPQRTDTQYF. Together with reference TRBV9 and TRBJ2-3, the CDR3 gives the full variable domain: DSGVTQTPKHLITATGQRVTLRCSPRSGDLSVYWYQQSLDQGLQFLIQYYNGEERAKGNILERFSAQQFPDLHSELNLSSLELGDSALYFCASSRLSPQRTDTQYFGPGTRLTVL.

The V and J genes are TRBV6-6 and TRBJ1-2, with TRBD1 matching over 7 bases. Germline lookup yields CDR1 MNHNY and CDR2 SVGAGI (reference sequence). The CDR3 loop spans 14 amino acids. V shed 6 bases, J shed 4 bases, and the junction held 8 bases outside the gene matches. The CDR3 sequence is CASRSRGVGYGYTF. CDR3 sequence (DNA): TGTGCCAGCAGATCCAGGGGGGTAGGCTATGGCTACACCTTC.

The chain joins TRBV11-3 to TRBJ2-5; D gene uncertain. The V gene lost 5 bases and the J gene lost 0 bases, with 13 bases spanning the gap. Per germline, CDR1 SGHNT and CDR2 YENEEA. This CDR3 is built from 15 residues. Here the CDR3 DNA reads TGTGCCAGCAGCCCTGAGACACGGTACCAAGAGACCCAGTACTTC. This encodes CASSPETRYQETQYF.

V usage is TRBV2 and J usage is TRBJ1-2; tentative D call: TRBD1 (6 bases). The CDR3 is made up of 14 amino acids. Germline lookup yields CDR1 SNHLY and CDR2 FYNNEI. V lost 9 bases and J lost 1, with 15 bases in between. CDR3 bases: TGTGCCAGTTCTAGGACAGCCGATAACTATGGCTACACCTTC. It specifies CASSRTADNYGYTF.

The chain combines TRBV5-1 with TRBJ1-2; unclear D gene. V lost 0 bases to trimming and J lost 7 bases, with 19 bases between them. This CDR3 has 16 residues. The germline gives CDR1 SGHRS, CDR2 YFSETQ. CDR3: CASSLVVADLRGGYTF. CDR3 bases: TGCGCCAGCAGCTTGGTCGTGGCGGACCTCCGGGGTGGCTACACCTTC.